The clone carrying this T cell receptor beta chain was recorded a few times. This sample was taken from a study of blood T cells in healthy people across ages. It was with a sample-barcoded 5' primer and a J-beta primer mix that a second PCR of about 6 to 12 cycles was run. TCRdb passed the 5' RACE reads through MiXCR, listing each CDR3 protein once. The top ten hold roughly 26% of the sample, which has nearly 800,000 distinct CDR3 sequences, more than 55% seen once. Germline CDR1 and CDR2: SQVTM and ANQGSEA. V shed 4 bases and J shed 1 base, with 11 bases lying between them. This CDR3 has 13 residues.

The chain carries TRBV29-1 and TRBJ2-7; the D gene is possibly TRBD1 (6 bases). The receptor comes from a man aged 40-55 years in good health. The sequencing input was blood. The CDR3 bases are TGCAGCGTTGGAACAGGGTCTTCCTACGAGCAGTACTTC. Translated: CSVGTGSSYEQYF.